Following are 28 T cell receptor beta chains from one sample sequenced in a study of regulatory T cells in long-lasting Graves disease. Time point given: newly diagnosed GD, antithyroid drugs for less than 3 months. Following extraction of RNA from PBMCs, that RNA was used to make the TCR library. Assembly of TCR beta libraries relied on iRepertoire HTBI primers together with Arm-PCR of CDR3 regions. TCRdb independently ran MiXCR on the multiplex PCR reads; one entry per CDR3 protein. The data contain some 340,000 distinct CDR3 sequences, 12% of them singletons. The same sample was also studied in work on T cells in Graves' hyperthyroidism and ophthalmopathy.

The specimen comprised peripheral blood mononuclear cells (PBMCs), sampled at new diagnosis, from a patient treated with antithyroid drugs. Every receptor here comes from a woman under 30 with Graves disease.

This clonotype was seen at least ten times. The chain joins TRBV6-1 to TRBJ2-7; tentative D call: TRBD1 (6 bases). This CDR3 is 16 amino acids long. Germline CDR1 is MNHNS and CDR2 is SASEGT. Trimming shortened V by 3 bases and J by 3 bases, and 18 bases separated the two germline ends. CDR3: CASSEGAYSPYYEQYF. CDR3 nucleotides: TGTGCCAGCAGTGAGGGGGCGTACAGTCCCTACTACGAGCAGTACTTC.

The table lists this clonotype with many counts. The chain carries TRBV28 and TRBJ1-1; D is unclear. Between the trimmed V and J ends, which lost 0 bases and 4 bases, there was a span of 12 bases. Germline V gives CDR1 MDHEN, CDR2 SYDVKM. This CDR3 comprises 15 residues. The CDR3 nucleotides read TGTGCCAGCAGTTTATGGGCGGAGGTGGGCACTGAAGCTTTCTTT. As protein: CASSLWAEVGTEAFF.

For this clonotype: A read error is likely here: a far larger clone is one base away. The rearrangement links TRBV6-2 or TRBV6-3 to TRBJ2-3; no reliable D call. The J call is uncertain, as TRBJ2-5 better fits the DNA end. The CDR3 is made up of 14 amino acids. Looked up from germline, CDR1 is MNHEY and CDR2 is SVGEGT. The CDR3 region has the DNA TGTCCCAGCATCCCAAAGAGGAACACGGAGACCCAGTACTTC. Its translation: CPSIPKRNTETQYF.

Only a few counts were recorded for this clonotype. A single base separates this from a much larger clone, so it may be a read error. The conserved closing phenylalanine or tryptophan is absent in this CDR3, likely reflecting a read error. The gene calls are TRBV5-1 and TRBJ2-1, with D perhaps matching TRBD1 or TRBD2 (5 bases each). The CDR3 consists of 12 residues. Germline assignment: CDR1 SGHRS and CDR2 YFSETQ. Deletions cut 4 bases from V and 9 bases from J, with 11 bases between. The CDR3 loop is CASSKGTGEQFL. The CDR3 coding sequence is TGCGCCAGCAGCAAAGGGACCGGTGAGCAGTTCCTC.

This clonotype was seen more than once but under ten times. The chain combines TRBV7-3 with TRBJ2-1, with 8 bases lining up with TRBD2. The V and J ends lost 4 bases and 1 base, in that order; junction bases with no gene match: 9. Germline V gene sequence: CDR1 SGHTA, CDR2 FQGTGA. The CDR3 runs 17 residues. The CDR3: CASSSKRASGSYNEQFF. CDR3 in DNA: TGTGCCAGCAGCTCAAAGCGGGCTAGCGGGTCCTACAATGAGCAGTTCTTC.

This clonotype was seen repeatedly, ten times or more. The genes are TRBV20-1 and TRBJ1-1; 8 bases line up with TRBD1. The V gene's germline CDR1 is DFQATT and CDR2 SNEGSKA (reference sequence). Trimming cost V 4 bases and J 4 bases; bases outside gene matches: 11. CDR3 size: 15 residues. CDR3 sequence reads: CSAKKTGGRGTEAFF. In nucleotides, the CDR3 is TGCAGTGCTAAGAAAACAGGGGGAAGGGGCACTGAAGCTTTCTTT.

About this clonotype: A read error may explain this, as a much larger clone is one base away. The chain links TRBV12-3 or TRBV12-4 to TRBJ2-7; D uncertain. CDR3 length: 15 residues. The CDR3 nucleotides are TGTGCCGGCAGTTTCCTTCCGGACCTTTCCTACGAGCAGTACTTC. This gives the protein CAGSFLPDLSYEQYF.

In its sample, this clonotype was seen many times. The genes are TRBV6-2 or TRBV6-3 and TRBJ1-1, with 9 bases fitting TRBD1. The CDR3 extends over 17 amino acids. The V segment lost 6 bases and the J segment 0 bases; nucleotides outside the gene matches: 11. Germline V lookup: CDR1 MNHEY, CDR2 SVGEGT. CDR3 in amino acids: CASRVYGQGPLNTEAFF. CDR3 DNA sequence: TGTGCCAGCAGAGTATATGGACAGGGGCCACTGAACACTGAAGCTTTCTTT.

This sequence joins TRBV9 and TRBJ2-4; 8 bases are shared with TRBD1. Per germline, CDR1 SGDLS and CDR2 YYNGEE. V lost 0 bases and J lost 6; bases outside the gene matches: 8. The CDR3 runs 16 residues. The CDR3 here is CASSVGGTGRPNIQYF. CDR3 sequence (DNA): TGTGCCAGCAGCGTAGGTGGGACAGGACGGCCAAACATTCAGTACTTC.

This clonotype appeared a few times. This chain uses TRBV6-1 with TRBJ1-2; 10 bases match TRBD1. Germline lookup yields CDR1 MNHNS and CDR2 SASEGT. Trimming took 5 bases from V and 3 from J; bases not matched to a gene: 12. This CDR3 region has 17 residues. The chain's CDR3 is CASSLTVDRGQDYGYTF. CDR3 nucleotides: TGTGCCAGCAGTCTGACCGTCGACAGGGGGCAGGACTATGGCTACACCTTC.

The chain recombines TRBV6-2 or TRBV6-3 with TRBJ2-7, with unresolved D. The CDR3 is made up of 13 amino acids. Trimming removed 8 bases from V and 4 bases from J, with 15 bases in between. CDR1 and CDR2 (germline): MNHEY, SVGEGT. The CDR3 is CASSRLSAYEQYV. The CDR3 DNA reads as TGTGCCAGCTCTCGCCTGAGTGCGTACGAGCAGTACGTC.

This clonotype was observed at least ten times. J is TRBJ2-3 and V is TRBV12-3 or TRBV12-4; D is uncertain. V lost 6 bases and J lost 2, with 12 bases in between. The CDR3 has 14 amino acids. CDR3 nucleotide sequence: TGTGCCAGCAGCCCAAGTGGCCCCACAGATACGCAGTATTTT. It encodes CASSPSGPTDTQYF.

This clonotype was seen many times. The V and J genes are TRBV2 and TRBJ2-7; D may be TRBD1 (6 bases). The CDR3 sequence is 16 residues long. Trimming cost V 8 bases and J 4 bases, with 24 bases left between them. CDR1 is SNHLY, CDR2 FYNNEI, per germline. The CDR3 DNA sequence: TGTGCCAGCTCACCCCGACAGGCCACTACTACATACGAGCAGTACGTC. Translating gives CASSPRQATTTYEQYV.

This clonotype was seen ten or more times. The rearrangement links TRBV3-1 to TRBJ2-7; 10 nucleotides align to TRBD2. Germline V CDR1 and CDR2: LGHDT, YNNKEL (reference sequence). J was trimmed by 1 base and V by 5 bases; bases with no gene match: 5. The length of the CDR3 is 15 residues. This CDR3 reads CASSGGTSVSYEQYF. CDR3 coding DNA: TGTGCCAGCAGCGGAGGGACTAGCGTTTCCTACGAGCAGTACTTC.

The V call is TRBV9, the J call TRBJ2-1; TRBD2 might be the D (6 bases). The germline V and J ends were trimmed by 0 bases and 3 bases, with 10 bases remaining between them. The germline CDR1 and CDR2 sequences are SGDLS and YYNGEE. This CDR3 spans 15 amino acids. CDR3 amino acids: CASSVGVAVYNEQFF. The CDR3 region has the DNA TGTGCCAGCAGCGTAGGTGTAGCGGTCTACAATGAGCAGTTCTTC.

This sequence joins TRBV4-2 and TRBJ2-1; 11 nucleotides agree with TRBD2. The germline V gene has CDR1 LGHNA and CDR2 YNFKEQ. Trimming cost V 0 bases and J 6 bases; bases outside gene matches: 13. The CDR3 has 19 residues. CDR3 loop: CASSQEDLLAGGFGNEQFF. As DNA, the CDR3 is TGTGCCAGCAGCCAAGAGGACCTCCTAGCGGGGGGCTTCGGCAATGAGCAGTTCTTC.

This clonotype was observed many times. The V and J genes are TRBV28 and TRBJ2-1; 8 bases match TRBD1. The V gene end was trimmed by 9 bases and the J gene end by 4 bases; junction bases not matched to a gene: 8. CDR1 and CDR2 (germline): MDHEN, SYDVKM. The CDR3 length is 14 residues. Here the CDR3 reads CASITGGKYNEQFF. CDR3 bases: TGTGCCAGTATAACAGGGGGAAAGTACAATGAGCAGTTCTTC. The variable domain in full, completed from reference TRBV28 and TRBJ2-1, reads DVKVTQSSRYLVKRTGEKVFLECVQDMDHENMFWYRQDPGLGLRLIYFSYDVKMKEKGDIPEGYSVSREKKERFSLILESASTNQTSMYLCASITGGKYNEQFFGPGTRLTVL.

About this clonotype itself: A much larger clonotype is one base distant, so this may be a read error. This chain connects TRBV6-5 to TRBJ2-5; TRBD1 matches 10 bases. With the DNA end fitting TRBJ2-7 better, the J assignment may be wrong. The CDR3 consists of 15 residues. Germline-derived CDR1 and CDR2 are MNHEY and SVGAGI. The CDR3 is CASSYDRGRVDEQYF. The CDR3 DNA follows: TGTGCCAGCAGTTACGACAGGGGGCGCGTCGACGAGCAGTACTTC.

This clonotype was recorded many times. The chain has TRBV7-8 and TRBJ2-1, with 11 bases that match TRBD2. CDR3 length: 16 residues. Germline assignment: CDR1 SGHVS and CDR2 FQNEAQ. V gave up 6 bases and J gave up 6 bases; unmatched junction bases: 10. CDR3 in DNA: TGTGCCAGCAGGAAACTAGCGGGAGAAGGAATCAATGAGCAGTTCTTC. Protein product: CASRKLAGEGINEQFF.

A few counts support this clonotype. The chain is built from TRBV27 and TRBJ2-1, with 10 bases fitting TRBD1. V shed 7 bases and J 0 bases; nucleotides not matched to a gene: 12. Germline CDR1 is MNHEY and CDR2 is SMNVEV (reference sequence). The CDR3 spans 18 residues. For the CDR3, the DNA is TGTGCCAGCACCAAAAGGGGGACAGGGGATCCCTCCTACAATGAGCAGTTCTTC. Amino acid sequence: CASTKRGTGDPSYNEQFF.

This clonotype was detected only a few times. V usage is TRBV10-2 and J usage is TRBJ1-6; a weak D match, TRBD1 (6 bases). V lost 8 bases to trimming and J lost 0 bases, with 14 bases between them. Germline values: CDR1 WSHSY, CDR2 SAAADI. This CDR3 spans 16 amino acids. CDR3 DNA: TGCGCCAGCTCGCTGGGGGGCTACTCCTATAATTCACCCCTCCACTTT. Protein product: CASSLGGYSYNSPLHF.

V usage is TRBV5-1 and J usage is TRBJ1-1, with D possibly being TRBD1 (6 bases). Trimming removed 0 bases at V and 5 bases at J, with 14 bases between. There are 15 residues in the CDR3. Looked up from germline, CDR1 is SGHRS and CDR2 is YFSETQ. CDR3 bases: TGCGCCAGCAGCTTGGCTACGGGGGGCCCGACTGAAGCTTTCTTT. Amino acids: CASSLATGGPTEAFF.

For this clonotype: This may stem from a read error, because a much larger clone lies one nucleotide away. The rearrangement joins TRBV12-3 or TRBV12-4 to TRBJ2-5; D is undetermined. There are 17 residues in the CDR3. The CDR3 is CASSLGLTRHSYNEQYF. The DNA for the CDR3 is TGTGCCAGCAGCTTAGGGCTGACAAGGCACTCCTACAATGAGCAGTACTTC.

The rearrangement joins TRBV7-3 to TRBJ2-1; no reliable D call. Germline CDR1 is SGHTA and CDR2 is FQGTGA. V was cut by 5 bases and J by 2 bases, with 7 bases left in between. The CDR3 is 13 residues long. CDR3 sequence (DNA): TGTGCCAGCAGCACCCAGCCCTACAATGAGCAGTTCTTC. It yields the protein CASSTQPYNEQFF.

This clonotype was seen at least ten times. V gene TRBV2 combines with J gene TRBJ2-1, with 7 bases fitting TRBD2. Germline V gene lookup returns CDR1 SNHLY and CDR2 FYNNEI. The CDR3 extends over 17 amino acids. The J segment lost 3 bases and the V segment lost 4 bases, leaving 12 bases of the junction unmatched. The CDR3 DNA reads as TGTGCCAGCAGTGGGTCAGGGAGTACGGGGGGCTACAATGAGCAGTTCTTC. Translated: CASSGSGSTGGYNEQFF.

This clonotype was observed many times. J is TRBJ1-2 and V is TRBV12-5, with a possible D match to TRBD1 (6 bases). Per the germline V gene, CDR1 is LGHNT and CDR2 is FRNRAP. V lost 3 bases and J 8 bases, leaving 19 bases between the germline ends. The CDR3 is 15 residues long. CDR3 residues: CASGFPRGGWHGYTF. The CDR3 bases are TGTGCTAGTGGTTTCCCCAGGGGAGGCTGGCACGGCTACACCTTC. Using reference TRBV12-5 and TRBJ1-2 for the parts outside the CDR3, the full variable domain is DARVTQTPRHKVTEMGQEVTMRCQPILGHNTVFWYRQTMMQGLELLAYFRNRAPLDDSGMPKDRFSAEMPDATLATLKIQPSEPRDSAVYFCASGFPRGGWHGYTFGSGTRLTVV.

This clonotype was counted ten times or more. The chain recombines TRBV24-1 with TRBJ2-1, with D unresolved. V lost 4 bases to trimming and J lost 13 bases, with 19 bases between them. The CDR3 runs 14 residues. Per germline, CDR1 KGHDR and CDR2 SFDVKD. The CDR3 region has the DNA TGTGCCACCAGTGACGTCCAGGACCCTTATTCCCAGTTCTTC. Protein sequence: CATSDVQDPYSQFF.

This clonotype was recorded at least ten times. V gene TRBV2 combines with J gene TRBJ2-1; D is unresolved. The CDR3 loop spans 15 amino acids. Germline V gene lookup returns CDR1 SNHLY and CDR2 FYNNEI. Trimming pared 3 bases from V and 8 bases from J, leaving 17 bases between. Here the CDR3 DNA reads TGTGCCAGCAGTGATCATCCTTCCTATCGGTATGAGCAGTTCTTC. Amino acids: CASSDHPSYRYEQFF.